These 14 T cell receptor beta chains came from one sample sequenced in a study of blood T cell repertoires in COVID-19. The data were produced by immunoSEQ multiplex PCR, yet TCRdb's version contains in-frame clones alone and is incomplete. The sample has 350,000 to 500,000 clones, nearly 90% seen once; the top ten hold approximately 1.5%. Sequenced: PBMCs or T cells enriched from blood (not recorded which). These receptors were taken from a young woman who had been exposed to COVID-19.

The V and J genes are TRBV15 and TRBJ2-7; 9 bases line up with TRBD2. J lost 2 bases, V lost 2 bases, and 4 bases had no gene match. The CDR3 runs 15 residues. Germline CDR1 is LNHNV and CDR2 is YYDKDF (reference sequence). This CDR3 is CATSRSIAGAYEQYF. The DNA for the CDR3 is TGTGCCACCAGCAGATCAATAGCGGGGGCCTACGAGCAGTACTTC.

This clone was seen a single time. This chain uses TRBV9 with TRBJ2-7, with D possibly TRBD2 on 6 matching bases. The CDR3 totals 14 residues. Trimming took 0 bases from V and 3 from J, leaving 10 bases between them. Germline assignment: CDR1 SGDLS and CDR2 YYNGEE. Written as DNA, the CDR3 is TGTGCCAGCAGCGTAGCGGGAGAGTTCTACGAGCAGTACTTC. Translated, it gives CASSVAGEFYEQYF.

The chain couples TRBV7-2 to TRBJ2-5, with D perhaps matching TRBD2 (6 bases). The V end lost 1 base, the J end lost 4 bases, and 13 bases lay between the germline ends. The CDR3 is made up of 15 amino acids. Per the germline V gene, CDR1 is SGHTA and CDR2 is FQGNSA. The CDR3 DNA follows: TGTGCCAGCAGCTTAGGCGGGGCGGCACCAGAGACCCAGTACTTC. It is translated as CASSLGGAAPETQYF.

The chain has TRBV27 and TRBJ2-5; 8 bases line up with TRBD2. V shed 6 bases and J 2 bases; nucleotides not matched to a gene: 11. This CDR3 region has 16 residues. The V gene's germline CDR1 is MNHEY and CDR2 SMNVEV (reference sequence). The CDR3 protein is CASSPGTRGLQETQYF. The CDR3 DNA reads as TGTGCCAGCAGCCCCGGGACTAGGGGGTTACAAGAGACCCAGTACTTC.

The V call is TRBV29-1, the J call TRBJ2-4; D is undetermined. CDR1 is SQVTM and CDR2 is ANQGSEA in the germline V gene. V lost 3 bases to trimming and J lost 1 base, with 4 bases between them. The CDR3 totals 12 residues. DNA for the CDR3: TGCAGCGTTGAGTCGGCCAAAAACATTCAGTACTTC. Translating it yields CSVESAKNIQYF.

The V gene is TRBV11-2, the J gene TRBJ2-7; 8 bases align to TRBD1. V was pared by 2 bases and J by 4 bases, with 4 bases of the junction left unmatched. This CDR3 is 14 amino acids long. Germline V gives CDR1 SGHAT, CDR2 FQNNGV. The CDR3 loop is CASSLNQGAYEQYF. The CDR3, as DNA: TGTGCCAGCAGCTTAAACCAGGGGGCTTACGAGCAGTACTTC.

Here the CDR3 reads CASSLAHGQGNTIYF. The CDR3 coding sequence is TGTGCCAGCAGCTTAGCGCACGGACAGGGAAACACCATATATTTT. This chain uses TRBV7-9 with TRBJ1-3; D might be TRBD1 (6 bases). The V gene lost 0 bases and the J gene lost 4 bases, with 10 bases spanning the gap. Germline CDR1 SEHNR, CDR2 FQNEAQ (reference sequence). The length of the CDR3 is 15 residues.

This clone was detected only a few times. The CDR3 loop reads CASSLGTGEAFF. CDR3 DNA sequence: TGCGCCAGCAGCCTTGGGACAGGAGAAGCTTTCTTT. V and J are TRBV4-3 and TRBJ1-1; 8 nucleotides align to TRBD1. The CDR3 is 12 amino acids. V shed 4 bases, J shed 8 bases, and the junction held 3 bases outside the gene matches. The V gene's germline CDR1 is LGHNA and CDR2 YSLEER.

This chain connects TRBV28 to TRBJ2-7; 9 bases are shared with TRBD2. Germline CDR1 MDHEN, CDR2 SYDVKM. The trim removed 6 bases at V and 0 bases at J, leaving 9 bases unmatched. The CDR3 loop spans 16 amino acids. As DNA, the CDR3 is TGTGCCAGCAGACCTCTAGCGGGACTTATCTCCTACGAGCAGTACTTC. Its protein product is CASRPLAGLISYEQYF.

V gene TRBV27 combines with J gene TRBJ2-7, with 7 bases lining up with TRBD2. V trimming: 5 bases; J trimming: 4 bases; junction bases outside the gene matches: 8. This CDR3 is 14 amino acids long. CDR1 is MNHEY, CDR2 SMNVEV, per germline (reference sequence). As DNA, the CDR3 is TGTGCCAGCAGTACGAGCGGGACTGGTTACGAGCAGTACTTC. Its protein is CASSTSGTGYEQYF.

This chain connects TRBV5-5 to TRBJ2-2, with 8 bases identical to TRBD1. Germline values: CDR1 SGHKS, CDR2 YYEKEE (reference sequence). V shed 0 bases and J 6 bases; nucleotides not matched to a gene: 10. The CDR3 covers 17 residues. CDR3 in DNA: TGTGCCAGCAGCTTGGAAGCGGCGGCAGGGGGCGCCGGGGAGCTGTTTTTT. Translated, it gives CASSLEAAAGGAGELFF.

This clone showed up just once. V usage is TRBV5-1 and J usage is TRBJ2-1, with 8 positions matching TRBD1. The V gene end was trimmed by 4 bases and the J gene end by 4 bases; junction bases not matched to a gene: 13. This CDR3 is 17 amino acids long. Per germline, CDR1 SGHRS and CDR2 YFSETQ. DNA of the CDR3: TGCGCCAGCAGCCTCTCCGGGACAGGAGTGACTTACAATGAGCAGTTCTTC. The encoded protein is CASSLSGTGVTYNEQFF. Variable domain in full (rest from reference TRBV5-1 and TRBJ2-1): KAGVTQTPRYLIKTRGQQVTLSCSPISGHRSVSWYQQTPGQGLQFLFEYFSETQRNKGNFPGRFSGRQFSNSRSEMNVSTLELGDSALYLCASSLSGTGVTYNEQFFGPGTRLTVL.

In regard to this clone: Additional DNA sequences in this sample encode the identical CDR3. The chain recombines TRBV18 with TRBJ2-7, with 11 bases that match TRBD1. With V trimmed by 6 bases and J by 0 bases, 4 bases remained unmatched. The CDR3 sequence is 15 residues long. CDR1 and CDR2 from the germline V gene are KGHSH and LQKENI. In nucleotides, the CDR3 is TGTGCCAGCTCCCCCGGGACAGGGGGCTCCTACGAGCAGTACTTC. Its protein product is CASSPGTGGSYEQYF.

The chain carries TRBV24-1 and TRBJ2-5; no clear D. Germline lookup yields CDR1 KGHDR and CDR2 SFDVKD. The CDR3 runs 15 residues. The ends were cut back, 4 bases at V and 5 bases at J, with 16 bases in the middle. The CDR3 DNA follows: TGTGCCACCAGTGACCACGACCCGAGGCGGGAGACCCAGTACTTC. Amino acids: CATSDHDPRRETQYF.